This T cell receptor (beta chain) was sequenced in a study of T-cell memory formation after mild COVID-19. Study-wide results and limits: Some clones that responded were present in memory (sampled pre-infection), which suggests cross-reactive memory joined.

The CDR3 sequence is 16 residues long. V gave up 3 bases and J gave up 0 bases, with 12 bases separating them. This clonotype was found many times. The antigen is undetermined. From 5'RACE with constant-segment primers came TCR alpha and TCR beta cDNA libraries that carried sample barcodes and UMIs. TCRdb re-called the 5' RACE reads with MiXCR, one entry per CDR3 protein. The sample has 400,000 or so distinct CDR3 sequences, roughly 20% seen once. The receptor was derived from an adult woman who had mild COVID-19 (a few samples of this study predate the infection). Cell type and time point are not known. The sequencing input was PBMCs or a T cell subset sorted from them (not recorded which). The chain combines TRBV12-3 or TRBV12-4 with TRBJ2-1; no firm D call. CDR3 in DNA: TGTGCCAGCAGTTTGAAAGTGGGTCCCTCCTACAATGAGCAGTTCTTC. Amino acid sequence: CASSLKVGPSYNEQFF.